This entry concerns a single TCR beta chain. The antigen is undetermined. These data come from a study of CD8+CD57+ T cells in acquired aplastic anemia. Study-wide points: Patients and controls had in common 25 to 30 CD8+ CDR3 sequences.

Researchers used genomic DNA as the template to profile TCR beta VDJ and CDR3. MiXCR was run by TCRdb on the reads, yielding one entry per CDR3 protein. The table records 260,000 or so distinct CDR3 sequences, roughly 82% of them present only once. Patients who underwent sequencing had shown CD8+CD57+ cell expansion by flow cytometry. The patients, all of them, had severe acquired aplastic anemia. This receptor was taken from a human donor with aplastic anemia. Input material: sorted CD4+, CD8+, or CD8+CD57+ T cells (not recorded which) from PBMCs.

The CDR3 sequence: CASTKTENFYGYTF. The CDR3 DNA sequence: TGTGCCAGCACCAAGACCGAGAACTTCTATGGCTACACCTTC. The chain combines TRBV11-1 with TRBJ1-2, with D unclear. In germline, CDR1 is SGHAT, CDR2 FQDESV (reference sequence). V was shortened by 7 bases and J by 4 bases, with 16 bases between the two germline ends. The CDR3 loop spans 14 amino acids.